The entry below gives a single TCR beta chain sequence along with its context. The antigen is unknown. Germline V CDR1 and CDR2: PRHDT, FYEKMQ (reference sequence). The CDR3 runs to 15 residues. Donors in the study were healthy people who gave bone marrow. This entry comes from a study of cytomegalovirus exposure and HLA in healthy donors. Study-level background: Earlier findings included about 120 million unique TCR beta sequences obtained from 150 million to 200 million T cells. Study conclusions and caveats: HLA alleles were associated with roughly 15,000 TCR beta sequences in a later analysis at 0.05 false discovery rate.

The PCR contained 60 Vbeta and 13 Jbeta primers. Produced via immunoSEQ multiplex PCR; TCRdb's table is partial and in-frame only. Listed are around 100,000 clones; less than 4.5% falls within the top ten. Input material: PBMCs. The J gene is TRBJ2-5, the V gene TRBV13; 8 bases line up with TRBD2. Matching the DNA end better, TRBJ2-7 makes the J call doubtful. This TCR came from a man aged 30-40 years in good health and CMV-seronegative. CDR3 amino acids: CASSSGAGGPYEQYF. The DNA for the CDR3 is TGTGCCAGCAGCTCCGGTGCGGGGGGCCCCTACGAGCAGTACTTC.